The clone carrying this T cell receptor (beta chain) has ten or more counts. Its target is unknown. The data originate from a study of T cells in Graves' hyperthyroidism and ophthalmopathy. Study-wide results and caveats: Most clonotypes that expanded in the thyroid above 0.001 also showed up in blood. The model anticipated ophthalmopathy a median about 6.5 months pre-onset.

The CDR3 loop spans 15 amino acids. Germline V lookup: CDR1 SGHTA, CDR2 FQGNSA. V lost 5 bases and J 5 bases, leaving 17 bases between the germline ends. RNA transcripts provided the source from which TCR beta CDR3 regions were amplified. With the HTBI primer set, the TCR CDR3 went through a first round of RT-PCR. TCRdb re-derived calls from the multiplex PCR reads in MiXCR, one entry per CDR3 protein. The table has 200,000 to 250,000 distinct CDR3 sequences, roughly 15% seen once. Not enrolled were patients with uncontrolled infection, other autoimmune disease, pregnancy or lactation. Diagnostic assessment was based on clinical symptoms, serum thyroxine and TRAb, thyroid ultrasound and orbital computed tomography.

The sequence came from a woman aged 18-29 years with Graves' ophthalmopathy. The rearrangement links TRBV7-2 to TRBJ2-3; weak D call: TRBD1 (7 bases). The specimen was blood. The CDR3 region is CASSQGGYRVDTQYF. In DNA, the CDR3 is TGTGCCAGCAGCCAGGGGGGCTACCGCGTAGATACGCAGTATTTT.